Below are 28 T cell receptor beta chains sequenced from a single sample in a study of blood T cells in healthy people across ages (dated by TCRdb to between 2015 and 2016). Library creation used 5' RACE. Sequencing used an Illumina HiSeq 2500. The second PCR ran for roughly 7 to 12 cycles and used a J-beta primer mix along with a sample-barcoded 5' primer. The public reads were reprocessed in TCRdb via fastp at Q25 and MiXCR, keeping in-frame beta chains. Every CDR3 protein is listed once, alongside the most common genes and DNA of its rows. For this sample there are about a million distinct CDR3 sequences; just over 50% appear just once. The ten most abundant clones make up about a fifth of the sample. The sample taken for sequencing was blood. The receptors were sampled from a woman between 55 and 75 years old in good health.

Here the CDR3 DNA reads TGTGCCAGCAGTGGTCGCGGGCGCTCCTACGAGCAGTACTTC. This gives the protein CASSGRGRSYEQYF. The chain carries TRBV6-1 and TRBJ2-7, with a weak D call TRBD2 (5 bases). The V end lost 4 bases, the J end lost 0 bases, and 10 bases lay between the germline ends. The germline V gene has CDR1 MNHNS and CDR2 SASEGT. The CDR3 has 14 residues.

The rearrangement joins TRBV12-5 to TRBJ2-1; D is unresolved. Per germline, CDR1 LGHNT and CDR2 FRNRAP. Trimming cost V 1 base and J 4 bases, with 8 bases left between them. This CDR3 comprises 14 residues. The CDR3: CASGLADPYNEQFF. CDR3 DNA: TGTGCTAGTGGTTTGGCCGATCCATACAATGAGCAGTTCTTC.

V is TRBV5-1 and J is TRBJ2-7; possibly TRBD1 for D (6 bases). Germline lookup yields CDR1 SGHRS and CDR2 YFSETQ. The ends were cut back, 4 bases at V and 3 bases at J, with 14 bases in the middle. The CDR3 runs to 14 residues. The CDR3 sequence is CASSTGTGFYEQYF. For the CDR3, the DNA is TGCGCCAGCAGCACAGGGACGGGCTTCTACGAGCAGTACTTC.

The rearrangement uses TRBV28 and TRBJ2-7; 10 bases match TRBD1. The end of the DNA fits TRBJ2-4 better, so the J call may be wrong. Germline CDR1 MDHEN, CDR2 SYDVKM. The CDR3 totals 16 residues. The DNA for the CDR3 is TGTGCCAGCAGTGACCCCCCGGGGACAGGGGATTTCATTCAGTACTTC. This codes for CASSDPPGTGDFIQYF.

In this sample, this clonotype turned up a few times. The J gene is TRBJ2-2, the V gene TRBV20-1; 11 nucleotides agree with TRBD2. V lost 6 bases, J lost 1 base, and 4 bases stayed unmatched. The CDR3 covers 15 residues. Germline CDR1 DFQATT, CDR2 SNEGSKA (reference sequence). The CDR3 region has the DNA TGCAGTGCCACCCTAGCGGGAGGGAACACCGGGGAGCTGTTTTTT. Amino acids: CSATLAGGNTGELFF.

The CDR3 protein is CASSWTSGSRSTDTQYF. The DNA of the CDR3 is TGTGCCAGCAGCTGGACTAGCGGGAGCAGAAGCACAGATACGCAGTATTTT. The genes are TRBV7-9 and TRBJ2-3; 13 nucleotides align to TRBD2. V shed 4 bases and J 0 bases; nucleotides not matched to a gene: 4. The CDR3 sequence is 17 residues long. Germline-derived CDR1 and CDR2 are SEHNR and FQNEAQ (reference sequence).

This clonotype showed up just a few times. V usage is TRBV5-1 and J usage is TRBJ2-5, with 11 positions matching TRBD1. The J segment lost 5 bases and the V segment lost 4 bases, leaving 7 bases of the junction unmatched. Germline CDR1 and CDR2: SGHRS and YFSETQ. The length of the CDR3 is 15 residues. The CDR3: CASSPGQGALETQYF. CDR3 sequence (DNA): TGCGCCAGCAGCCCAGGACAGGGGGCCTTGGAGACCCAGTACTTC.

In this sample, this clonotype turned up a few times. The rearrangement joins TRBV7-2 to TRBJ2-3; TRBD2 agrees at 7 bases. Germline V gene lookup returns CDR1 SGHTA and CDR2 FQGNSA. V shed 6 bases and J 3 bases; nucleotides not matched to a gene: 15. The length of the CDR3 is 17 residues. The CDR3 sequence: CASSSRRREGRTDTQYF. The CDR3 DNA reads as TGTGCCAGCAGTTCTAGGAGGAGGGAGGGAAGGACAGATACGCAGTATTTT.

The chain combines TRBV15 with TRBJ2-3, with 10 bases fitting TRBD1. Trimming took 9 bases from V and 1 from J; bases not matched to a gene: 4. CDR1 LNHNV and CDR2 YYDKDF come from the germline V gene (reference sequence). The CDR3 length is 14 residues. In DNA, the CDR3 is TGTGCCACGGGACAGGGGTTTCGCACAGATACGCAGTATTTT. Translated: CATGQGFRTDTQYF.

This chain uses TRBV20-1 with TRBJ2-3, with TRBD2 matching over 12 bases. The CDR3 length is 17 residues. Per germline, CDR1 DFQATT and CDR2 SNEGSKA (reference sequence). J gave up 3 bases and V 2 bases, and 9 bases lay outside the gene matches. Here the CDR3 DNA reads TGCAGTGCTAGATACAACCTAGCGGGAGGGCTGACAGATACGCAGTATTTT. This sequence encodes CSARYNLAGGLTDTQYF.

The chain is built from TRBV29-1 and TRBJ2-1, with D maybe TRBD1 (6 bases). CDR1 and CDR2 from the germline V gene are SQVTM and ANQGSEA. The germline V and J ends were trimmed by 7 bases and 5 bases, with 9 bases remaining between them. The CDR3 length is 11 residues. CDR3 sequence reads: CSGDNHNEQFF. CDR3 nucleotide sequence: TGCAGCGGGGACAACCACAATGAGCAGTTCTTC.

This clonotype was found once. The genes are TRBV21-1 and TRBJ2-7; the D call of TRBD1 is as the table states it, not checked on the DNA. TRBV21-1 corresponds to a pseudogene. The CDR3 loop spans 22 amino acids. This CDR3 is CANSKGVCDIPRRGKGAYEQYF. CDR3 nucleotides: TGTGCCAACAGCAAAGGGGTTTGTGACATCCCCCGGCGGGGGAAAGGGGCCTACGAGCAGTACTTC.

The chain joins TRBV2 to TRBJ2-3; D may correspond to TRBD1 or TRBD2 (5 bases each). This CDR3 has 13 amino acids. CDR1 and CDR2 from the germline V gene are SNHLY and FYNNEI. V lost 8 bases, J lost 2 bases, and 11 bases lay in between. CDR3 nucleotide sequence: TGTGCCAGCCAGGGAGACCTCACAGATACGCAGTATTTT. Translated, it gives CASQGDLTDTQYF.

V usage is TRBV4-1 and J usage is TRBJ1-6; tentatively, D is TRBD1 (5 bases). Per the germline V gene, CDR1 is MGHRA and CDR2 is YSYEKL. V lost 0 bases and J 0 bases, leaving 12 bases between the germline ends. The CDR3 is 18 residues long. This CDR3 is CASSQEDRLSSYNSPLHF. As DNA, the CDR3 is TGCGCCAGCAGCCAAGAAGACAGACTAAGCTCCTATAATTCACCCCTCCACTTT.

This clonotype has a handful of counts. The chain uses TRBV20-1 and TRBJ2-3, with D perhaps matching TRBD1 or TRBD2 (6 bases each). CDR3 length equals 13 residues. Germline V CDR1 and CDR2: DFQATT, SNEGSKA (reference sequence). The V end lost 6 bases, the J end lost 0 bases, and 10 bases lay between the germline ends. CDR3 residues: CSAGGASTDTQYF. CDR3 nucleotide sequence: TGCAGTGCGGGGGGCGCTAGCACAGATACGCAGTATTTT.

The rearrangement links TRBV3-1 to TRBJ2-3; 8 nucleotides agree with TRBD2. V shed 0 bases and J 6 bases; nucleotides not matched to a gene: 8. The CDR3 is made up of 16 amino acids. Germline CDR1 is LGHDT and CDR2 is YNNKEL (reference sequence). The CDR3 is CASSQDRAGGLDTQYF. For the CDR3, the DNA is TGTGCCAGCAGCCAAGACCGCGCGGGAGGACTGGATACGCAGTATTTT.

The J gene is TRBJ1-2, the V gene TRBV7-9, with D unclear. The CDR3 contains 13 residues. Germline V lookup: CDR1 SEHNR, CDR2 FQNEAQ (reference sequence). Trimming removed 2 bases at V and 5 bases at J, with 9 bases between. For the CDR3, the DNA is TGTGCCAGCAGCTTATTCTCAGCGTATGGCTACACCTTC. Its protein is CASSLFSAYGYTF.

The V gene is TRBV6-2 or TRBV6-3, the J gene TRBJ1-1, with D possibly being TRBD1 (5 bases). V lost 4 bases, J lost 6 bases, and 12 bases lay in between. CDR1 and CDR2 from the germline V gene are MNHEY and SVGEGT. CDR3 length: 13 residues. As DNA, the CDR3 is TGTGCCAGCAGTTTAAGGTCGGGGCCTGAAGCTTTCTTT. It is translated as CASSLRSGPEAFF.

In DNA, the CDR3 is TGTGCCACCGAGGGACAGGTCCACCGGGAGCAGTTCTTC. Encoded protein: CATEGQVHREQFF. The V call is TRBV6-2 or TRBV6-3, the J call TRBJ2-1; 8 bases are a match to TRBD1. With 10 bases clipped from V and 10 bases from J, the junction kept 12 bases outside the gene matches. Germline CDR1 reads MNHEY; CDR2 reads SVGEGT. The CDR3 loop spans 13 amino acids.

The rearrangement links TRBV30 to TRBJ2-1; 11 bases are shared with TRBD2. Germline CDR1 is GTSNPN and CDR2 is SVGIG (reference sequence). The V segment lost 2 bases and the J segment 7 bases; nucleotides outside the gene matches: 7. The CDR3 is 15 residues long. CDR3 nucleotide sequence: TGTGCCTGGAGTCCGCGACTAGCGGGAAGGAATGAGCAGTTCTTC. Protein sequence: CAWSPRLAGRNEQFF.

The chain carries TRBV20-1 and TRBJ2-7; D call uncertain. Gene TRBJ2-5 matches the end of the DNA better, so the J call may be wrong. The V gene's germline CDR1 is DFQATT and CDR2 SNEGSKA (reference sequence). This CDR3 contains 14 residues. The CDR3 loop reads CSAGFQRFQETQYF. The CDR3 nucleotides are TGCAGTGCTGGATTCCAGCGTTTCCAAGAGACCCAGTACTTC.

The gene calls are TRBV14 and TRBJ1-4, with D maybe TRBD1 (5 bases). Trimming pared 0 bases from V and 7 bases from J, leaving 9 bases between. Germline V gene lookup returns CDR1 SGHDN and CDR2 FVKESK. This CDR3 has 14 residues. This CDR3 is CASSQDGAGEKLFF. The CDR3 region has the DNA TGTGCCAGCAGCCAAGATGGGGCTGGTGAAAAACTGTTTTTT.

This clonotype showed up just a few times. V is TRBV29-1 and J is TRBJ2-4; either TRBD1 or TRBD2 may supply D (5 bases each). Germline-derived CDR1 and CDR2 are SQVTM and ANQGSEA. Trimming took 5 bases from V and 7 from J, leaving 24 bases between them. The CDR3 contains 16 residues. CDR3 sequence: CSVWGSGDYGPNIQYF. Written as DNA, the CDR3 is TGCAGCGTTTGGGGGAGTGGAGACTACGGACCGAACATTCAGTACTTC.

This clonotype has a handful of counts. This chain connects TRBV12-3 or TRBV12-4 to TRBJ1-4; 7 bases line up with TRBD1. V gave up 6 bases and J gave up 7 bases; unmatched junction bases: 8. The CDR3 totals 14 residues. The CDR3 sequence is CASRSQGDSEKLFF. Written as DNA, the CDR3 is TGTGCCAGCAGATCCCAGGGGGATAGTGAAAAACTGTTTTTT.

V and J are TRBV12-3 or TRBV12-4 and TRBJ2-3; perhaps TRBD2 as D (6 bases). This CDR3 is built from 16 residues. The V end was cut by 5 bases, the J end by 5 bases, with 20 bases between. The CDR3, as DNA: TGTGCCAGCAGTCCTATGGGGGGACCTCAGGGAGATACGCAGTATTTT. Encoded protein: CASSPMGGPQGDTQYF.

V gene TRBV9 combines with J gene TRBJ2-6, with TRBD1 matching 7 bases. Germline CDR1 is SGDLS and CDR2 is YYNGEE. Unmatched junction bases numbered 3, after V lost 3 bases and J lost 0 bases. The CDR3 is 16 amino acids. CDR3 sequence (DNA): TGTGCCAGCAGCGCTTACAGGGGCTCTGGGGCCAACGTCCTGACTTTC. Translation: CASSAYRGSGANVLTF.

The CDR3 region is CSARSLAPRTDTQYF. The CDR3 DNA reads as TGCAGTGCGCGTTCACTAGCTCCCCGCACAGATACGCAGTATTTT. The V gene is TRBV20-1, the J gene TRBJ2-3, with TRBD2 as a possible D gene (6 bases). CDR1 and CDR2 (germline): DFQATT, SNEGSKA (reference sequence). The CDR3 runs 15 residues. V dropped 6 bases and J dropped 1 base, with 17 bases sitting between them.

The rearrangement links TRBV7-6 to TRBJ2-7, with a possible D match to TRBD2 (6 bases). CDR3 size: 15 residues. The germline V and J ends were trimmed by 2 bases and 4 bases, with 15 bases remaining between them. Germline CDR1 reads SGHVS; CDR2 reads FNYEAQ. The CDR3 is CASSLYRSGQYEQYF. Written as DNA, the CDR3 is TGTGCCAGCAGCTTATACCGTAGCGGACAATACGAGCAGTACTTC.